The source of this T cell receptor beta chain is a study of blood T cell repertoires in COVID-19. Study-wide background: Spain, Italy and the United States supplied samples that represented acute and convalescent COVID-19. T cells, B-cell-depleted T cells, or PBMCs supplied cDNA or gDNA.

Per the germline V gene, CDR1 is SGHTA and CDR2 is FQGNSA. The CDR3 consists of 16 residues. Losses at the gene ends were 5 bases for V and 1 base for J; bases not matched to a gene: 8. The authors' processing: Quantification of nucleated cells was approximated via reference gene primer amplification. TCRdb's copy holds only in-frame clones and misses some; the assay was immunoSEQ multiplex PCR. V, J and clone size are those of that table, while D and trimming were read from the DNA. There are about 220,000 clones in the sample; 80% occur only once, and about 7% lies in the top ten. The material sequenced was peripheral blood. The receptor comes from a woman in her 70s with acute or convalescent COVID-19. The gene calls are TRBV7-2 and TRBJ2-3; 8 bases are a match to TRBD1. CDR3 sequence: CASSPRTGTGTDTQYF. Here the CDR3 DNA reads TGTGCCAGCAGCCCCCGGACAGGGACGGGCACAGATACGCAGTATTTT.